A single sample is the source of the 19 T cell receptor beta chains below, sequenced in a study of beta chain features in type 1 diabetes. Notes on the study in general: All four CD4+ subsets from Type 1 diabetes patients carried moderately but significantly shorter TCRB CDR3s.

The sequenced template was cDNA made from the entire isolated RNA. Using immunoSEQ multiplex PCR, the repertoire was profiled, and TCRdb retains in-frame clones only, with some absent. The profile shows 20,000 to 30,000 clones, around 68% of them singletons. The antigens these receptors bind are not known. Sequences were obtained from Tregs from blood. These receptors were taken from a man younger than 35 with type 1 diabetes.

The chain employs TRBV5-5 and TRBJ2-3; 9 nucleotides match TRBD1. The CDR3 is made up of 16 amino acids. Germline loops: CDR1 SGHKS, CDR2 YYEKEE (reference sequence). J was trimmed by 5 bases and V by 2 bases; bases with no gene match: 9. The CDR3: CASSLGLQGAKDTQYF. The CDR3 nucleotides are TGTGCCAGCAGCTTAGGGTTACAGGGGGCTAAAGATACGCAGTATTTT.

The genes are TRBV7-2 and TRBJ2-5; 14 bases are shared with TRBD2. The CDR3 spans 17 residues. V dropped 3 bases and J dropped 3; count of bases not matched to a gene: 6. Germline-derived CDR1 and CDR2 are SGHTA and FQGNSA. The CDR3 sequence: CASSFRLAGGPEETQYF. CDR3 nucleotide sequence: TGTGCCAGCAGCTTCCGACTAGCGGGAGGGCCGGAAGAGACCCAGTACTTC.

The chain links TRBV2 to TRBJ2-3, with TRBD2 matching over 7 bases. The CDR3 has 15 residues. Germline CDR1 and CDR2: SNHLY and FYNNEI. Unmatched junction bases numbered 5, after V lost 3 bases and J lost 2 bases. CDR3 loop: CASSDVGGVTDTQYF. The CDR3 bases are TGTGCCAGCAGTGACGTTGGGGGGGTCACAGATACGCAGTATTTT.

This clone is labeled medium-sized. This chain links TRBV7-9 with TRBJ2-4, with D maybe TRBD1 (5 bases). Deletions cut 5 bases from V and 0 bases from J, with 17 bases between. The CDR3 has 17 amino acids. Germline CDR1 is SEHNR and CDR2 is FQNEAQ (reference sequence). In nucleotides, the CDR3 is TGTGCCAGCAGCCGTTTGTGGGGCCTCTCAGCCAAAAACATTCAGTACTTC. Residues: CASSRLWGLSAKNIQYF.

This chain joins TRBV6-5 and TRBJ2-5; D perhaps matches TRBD2 (6 bases). Germline V gives CDR1 MNHEY, CDR2 SVGAGI. V was clipped by 8 bases and J by 7 bases, with 14 bases between them. The CDR3 is made up of 12 amino acids. The CDR3 bases are TGTGCCAGCTCCCGGGTTAGCGGGACCCAGTACTTC. Encoded protein: CASSRVSGTQYF.

V and J are TRBV5-6 and TRBJ1-4; D is ambiguous. This CDR3 has 13 amino acids. Trimming took off 3 bases at V and 8 bases at J, with 11 bases between the two ends. Germline assignment: CDR1 SGHDT and CDR2 YYEEEE. For the CDR3, the DNA is TGTGCCAGCAGCTCTCGCCGTCGGGAAAAACTGTTTTTT. This translates into CASSSRRREKLFF. The complete variable domain, with remaining parts taken from reference TRBV5-6 and TRBJ1-4, reads DAGVTQSPTHLIKTRGQQVTLRCSPKSGHDTVSWYQQALGQGPQFIFQYYEEEERQRGNFPDRFSGHQFPNYSSELNVNALLLGDSALYLCASSSRRREKLFFGSGTQLSVL.

Here the CDR3 DNA reads TGTGCCAGCTCACCACCAGGGACATCCTACAATGAGCAGTTCTTC. It specifies CASSPPGTSYNEQFF. The chain is built from TRBV18 and TRBJ2-1, with a weak D call TRBD1 (6 bases). In germline, CDR1 is KGHSH, CDR2 LQKENI. CDR3 length: 15 amino acids. V was clipped by 0 bases and J by 1 base, with 7 bases between them.

This chain connects TRBV5-1 to TRBJ2-3; perhaps TRBD2 as D (5 bases). Germline V lookup: CDR1 SGHRS, CDR2 YFSETQ. The CDR3 consists of 14 residues. V shed 2 bases and J shed 1 base, with 8 bases lying between them. CDR3 region: CASSFGERTDTQYF. CDR3 DNA: TGCGCCAGCAGCTTCGGGGAGCGCACAGATACGCAGTATTTT.

The chain is built from TRBV9 and TRBJ1-2; 8 bases match TRBD1. The junction had 10 bases not matched to a gene; V was cut back by 4 bases and J by 5 bases. CDR3 length: 15 residues. Germline V gene lookup returns CDR1 SGDLS and CDR2 YYNGEE. CDR3 sequence reads: CASSFGQGLRYGYTF. The CDR3 nucleotides are TGTGCCAGCAGCTTTGGACAGGGCCTTAGGTATGGCTACACCTTC.

The chain has TRBV6-6 and TRBJ1-4, with 11 bases aligning to TRBD1. CDR1 and CDR2 from the germline V gene are MNHNY and SVGAGI (reference sequence). The CDR3 covers 13 residues. J gave up 12 bases and V 6 bases, and 6 bases lay outside the gene matches. CDR3: CASRFGQGAELFF. The CDR3 region has the DNA TGTGCCAGCAGATTCGGACAGGGGGCAGAACTGTTTTTT.

V is TRBV7-2 and J is TRBJ2-5; tentative D call: TRBD1 (5 bases). CDR1 is SGHTA, CDR2 FQGNSA, per germline. V was trimmed by 5 bases and J by 2 bases, leaving 12 bases between them. This CDR3 comprises 14 residues. CDR3 bases: TGTGCCAGCAGCCGCCTAAGGGGACAAGAGACCCAGTACTTC. It codes for CASSRLRGQETQYF.

The table lists this clone with a few counts. The V and J genes are TRBV10-3 and TRBJ2-5, with D perhaps TRBD1 (6 bases). This CDR3 comprises 13 residues. Deletions cut 10 bases from V and 5 bases from J, with 17 bases between. The V gene's germline CDR1 is ENHRY and CDR2 SYGVKD. The CDR3 sequence is CATSTGRWETQYF. The CDR3 bases are TGTGCCACCTCCACAGGGCGTTGGGAGACCCAGTACTTC.

This clone has only one observation. The V call is TRBV29-1, the J call TRBJ2-7, with D possibly matching TRBD1 (6 bases). The CDR3 has 14 amino acids. Trimming stripped 4 bases from V and 2 bases from J, with 15 bases between. The germline V gene encodes CDR1 SQVTM and CDR2 ANQGSEA. The CDR3 DNA sequence: TGCAGCGTTGTGGGGGCCCCGCTCCCCTACGAGCAGTACTTC. It is translated as CSVVGAPLPYEQYF.

V is TRBV4-3 and J is TRBJ1-4, with 7 bases lining up with TRBD1. This CDR3 spans 16 amino acids. The V and J ends lost 0 bases and 5 bases, in that order; junction bases with no gene match: 6. From germline, CDR1 is LGHNA and CDR2 YSLEER. CDR3 region: CASSQEGGQLNEKLFF. The CDR3 DNA sequence: TGCGCCAGCAGCCAAGAGGGGGGACAGCTGAATGAAAAACTGTTTTTT.

The CDR3 is CSATLTGELFF. In DNA, the CDR3 is TGCAGTGCTACCCTTACCGGGGAGCTGTTTTTT. The chain has TRBV20-1 and TRBJ2-2, with unresolved D. Trimming pared 4 bases from V and 5 bases from J, leaving 5 bases between. This CDR3 comprises 11 residues. Germline CDR1 reads DFQATT; CDR2 reads SNEGSKA (reference sequence).

This clone was found a few times. The rearrangement links TRBV4-1 to TRBJ2-7; 10 bases match TRBD2. This CDR3 contains 18 residues. Germline lookup yields CDR1 MGHRA and CDR2 YSYEKL. After removal of 2 bases from V and 4 bases from J, the junction contained 14 bases not matched to a gene. The CDR3 loop is CASSQSSIERGGRYEQYF. DNA of the CDR3: TGCGCCAGCAGCCAATCCTCAATTGAGCGGGGGGGCCGGTACGAGCAGTACTTC.

V usage is TRBV6-5 and J usage is TRBJ2-5; D possibly corresponds to TRBD2 (5 bases). The J call may be mistaken, given a closer DNA end match to TRBJ2-7. Per the germline V gene, CDR1 is MNHEY and CDR2 is SVGAGI. The CDR3 has 16 residues. The CDR3 reads CASSYSGSAPVYEQYF. The CDR3 DNA is TGTGCCAGCAGTTACTCGGGTAGCGCTCCAGTCTACGAGCAGTACTTC.

In its sample, this clone was seen a few times. J is TRBJ1-2 and V is TRBV18; D perhaps matches TRBD1 (6 bases). The germline V gene has CDR1 KGHSH and CDR2 LQKENI. There are 11 residues in the CDR3. V lost 6 bases and J 6 bases, leaving 8 bases between the germline ends. CDR3 residues: CASSNRDGYTF. CDR3 nucleotides: TGTGCCAGCTCGAACAGGGATGGCTACACCTTC.

This clone was picked up a small number of times. The V and J genes are TRBV7-2 and TRBJ2-5; TRBD2 is a possible D gene (5 bases). V was pared by 1 base and J by 0 bases, with 9 bases between. Per the germline V gene, CDR1 is SGHTA and CDR2 is FQGNSA. The CDR3 covers 15 residues. CDR3 residues: CASSLGGLYQETQYF. Written as DNA, the CDR3 is TGTGCCAGCAGCTTAGGAGGACTGTACCAAGAGACCCAGTACTTC.